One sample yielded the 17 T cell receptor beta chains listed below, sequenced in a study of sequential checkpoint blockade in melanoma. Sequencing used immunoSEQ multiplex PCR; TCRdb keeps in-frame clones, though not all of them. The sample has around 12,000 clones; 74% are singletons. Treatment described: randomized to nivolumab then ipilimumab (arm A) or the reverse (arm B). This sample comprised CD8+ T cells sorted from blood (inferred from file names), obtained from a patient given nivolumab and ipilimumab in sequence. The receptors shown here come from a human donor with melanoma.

The CDR3, as DNA: TGTGCCAGCAGTTCCGGGACAGGGGGCCTCAATGAGCAGTTCTTC. It codes for CASSSGTGGLNEQFF. This chain links TRBV27 with TRBJ2-1; TRBD1 matches 12 bases. This CDR3 has 15 residues. Unmatched junction bases numbered 4, after V lost 4 bases and J lost 6 bases. Germline V gene lookup returns CDR1 MNHEY and CDR2 SMNVEV (reference sequence).

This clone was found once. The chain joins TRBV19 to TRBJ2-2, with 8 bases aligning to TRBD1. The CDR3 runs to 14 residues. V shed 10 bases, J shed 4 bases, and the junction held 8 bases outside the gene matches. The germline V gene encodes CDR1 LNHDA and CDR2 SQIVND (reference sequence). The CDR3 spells CATDRDRSTGELFF. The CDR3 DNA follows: TGTGCCACCGACCGGGACAGGAGCACCGGGGAGCTGTTTTTT. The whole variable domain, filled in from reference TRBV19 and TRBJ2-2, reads DGGITQSPKYLFRKEGQNVTLSCEQNLNHDAMYWYRQDPGQGLRLIYYSQIVNDFQKGDIAEGYSVSREKKESFPLTVTSAQKNPTAFYLCATDRDRSTGELFFGEGSRLTVL.

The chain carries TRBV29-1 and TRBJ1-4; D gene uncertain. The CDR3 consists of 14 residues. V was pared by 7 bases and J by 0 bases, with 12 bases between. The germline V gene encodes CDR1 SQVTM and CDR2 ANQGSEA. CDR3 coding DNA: TGCAGCGCCGTAGAAGCGGCAACTAATGAAAAACTGTTTTTT. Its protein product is CSAVEAATNEKLFF.

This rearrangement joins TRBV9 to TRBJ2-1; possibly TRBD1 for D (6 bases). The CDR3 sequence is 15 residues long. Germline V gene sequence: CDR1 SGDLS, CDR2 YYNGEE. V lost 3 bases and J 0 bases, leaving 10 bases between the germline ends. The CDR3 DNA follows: TGTGCCAGCAGCGCATCGGACAGCTCCTACAATGAGCAGTTCTTC. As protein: CASSASDSSYNEQFF.

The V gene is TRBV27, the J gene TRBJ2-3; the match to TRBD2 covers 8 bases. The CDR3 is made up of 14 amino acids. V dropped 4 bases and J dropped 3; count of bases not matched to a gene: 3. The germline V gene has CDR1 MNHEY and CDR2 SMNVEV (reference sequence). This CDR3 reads CASSWTGGTDTQYF. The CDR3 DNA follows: TGTGCCAGCAGTTGGACGGGGGGGACAGATACGCAGTATTTT.

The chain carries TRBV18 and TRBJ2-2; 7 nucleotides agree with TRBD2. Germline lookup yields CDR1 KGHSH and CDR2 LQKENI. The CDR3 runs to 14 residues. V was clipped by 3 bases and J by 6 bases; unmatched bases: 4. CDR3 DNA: TGTGCCAGCTCACCCACTAGCGATGCCGGGGAGCTGTTTTTT. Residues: CASSPTSDAGELFF.

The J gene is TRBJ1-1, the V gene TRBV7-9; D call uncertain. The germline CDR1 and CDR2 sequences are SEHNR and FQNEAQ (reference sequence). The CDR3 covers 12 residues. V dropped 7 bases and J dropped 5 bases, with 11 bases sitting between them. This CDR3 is CASTPVETEAFF. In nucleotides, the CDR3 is TGTGCCAGCACCCCGGTTGAAACTGAAGCTTTCTTT.

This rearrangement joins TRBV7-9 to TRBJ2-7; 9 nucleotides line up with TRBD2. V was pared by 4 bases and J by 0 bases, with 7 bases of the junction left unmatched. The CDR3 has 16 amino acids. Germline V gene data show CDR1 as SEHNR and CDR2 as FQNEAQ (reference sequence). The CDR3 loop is CASSYPSSGSSYEQYF. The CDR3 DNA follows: TGTGCCAGCAGCTACCCGAGTAGCGGGAGCTCCTACGAGCAGTACTTC. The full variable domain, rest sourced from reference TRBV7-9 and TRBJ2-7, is DTGVSQNPRHKITKRGQNVTFRCDPISEHNRLYWYRQTLGQGPEFLTYFQNEAQLEKSRLLSDRFSAERPKGSFSTLEIQRTEQGDSAMYLCASSYPSSGSSYEQYFGPGTRLTVT.

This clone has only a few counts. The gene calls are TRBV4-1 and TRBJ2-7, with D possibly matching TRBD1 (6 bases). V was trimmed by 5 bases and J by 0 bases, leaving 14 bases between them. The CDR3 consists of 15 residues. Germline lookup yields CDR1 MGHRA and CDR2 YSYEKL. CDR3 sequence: CASSTRQESSYEQYV. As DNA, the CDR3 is TGCGCCAGCAGCACCCGACAGGAGAGCTCCTACGAGCAGTACGTC.

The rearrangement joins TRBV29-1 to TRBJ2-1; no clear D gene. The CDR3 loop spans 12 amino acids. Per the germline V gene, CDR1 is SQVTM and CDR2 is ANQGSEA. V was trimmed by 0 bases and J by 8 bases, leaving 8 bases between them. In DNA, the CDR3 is TGCAGCGTTGAAGAGCGAAGCGATGAGCAGTTCTTC. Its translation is CSVEERSDEQFF.

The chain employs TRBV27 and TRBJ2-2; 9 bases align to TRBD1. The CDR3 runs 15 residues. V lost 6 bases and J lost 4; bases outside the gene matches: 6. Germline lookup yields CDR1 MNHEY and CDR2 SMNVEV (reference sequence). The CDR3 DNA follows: TGTGCCAGCAGACCTACAGGGGGCCTCACCGGGGAGCTGTTTTTT. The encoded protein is CASRPTGGLTGELFF.

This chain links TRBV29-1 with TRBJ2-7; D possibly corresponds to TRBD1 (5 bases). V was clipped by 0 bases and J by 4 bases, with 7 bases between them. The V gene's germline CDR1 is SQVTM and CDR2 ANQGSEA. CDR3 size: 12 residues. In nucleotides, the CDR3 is TGCAGCGTTGAAGATCAGGGATACGAGCAGTACTTC. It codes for CSVEDQGYEQYF.

The CDR3 reads CATSSDRGIDTQYF. For the CDR3, the DNA is TGTGCCACCAGCAGCGATAGGGGGATAGATACGCAGTATTTT. This rearrangement joins TRBV15 to TRBJ2-3; D is possibly TRBD1 (6 bases). CDR3 length equals 14 residues. The V and J ends lost 3 bases and 5 bases respectively, with 12 bases between them. Germline V gene lookup returns CDR1 LNHNV and CDR2 YYDKDF (reference sequence). The entire variable domain, with the rest obtained from reference TRBV15 and TRBJ2-3, is as follows: DAMVIQNPRYQVTQFGKPVTLSCSQTLNHNVMYWYQQKSSQAPKLLFHYYDKDFNNEADTPDNFQSRRPNTSFCFLDIRSPGLGDTAMYLCATSSDRGIDTQYFGPGTRLTVL.

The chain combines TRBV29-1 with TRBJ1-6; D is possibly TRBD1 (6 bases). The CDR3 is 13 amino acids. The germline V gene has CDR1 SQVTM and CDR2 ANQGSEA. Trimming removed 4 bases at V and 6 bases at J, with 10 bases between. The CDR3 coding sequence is TGCAGCGTTGGGCAGGGGAGTAATTCACCCCTCCACTTT. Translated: CSVGQGSNSPLHF.

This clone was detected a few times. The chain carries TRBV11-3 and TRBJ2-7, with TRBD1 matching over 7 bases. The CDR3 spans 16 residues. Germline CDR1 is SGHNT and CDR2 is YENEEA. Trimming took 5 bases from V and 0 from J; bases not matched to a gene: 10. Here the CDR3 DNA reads TGTGCCAGCAGCCCCCGGACAGGAGCCAGCTCCTACGAGCAGTACTTC. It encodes CASSPRTGASSYEQYF.

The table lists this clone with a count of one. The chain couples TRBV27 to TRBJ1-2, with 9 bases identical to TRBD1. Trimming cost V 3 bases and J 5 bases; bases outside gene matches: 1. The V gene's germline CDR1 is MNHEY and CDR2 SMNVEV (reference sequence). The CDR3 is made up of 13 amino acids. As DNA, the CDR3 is TGTGCCAGCAGTTTCGGACAGGGGTATGGCTACACCTTC. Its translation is CASSFGQGYGYTF.

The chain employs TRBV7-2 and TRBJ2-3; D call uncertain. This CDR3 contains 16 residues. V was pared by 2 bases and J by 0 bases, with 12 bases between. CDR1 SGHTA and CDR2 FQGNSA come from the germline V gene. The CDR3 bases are TGTGCCAGCAGCTTACGAGGTAGCTTAAGCACAGATACGCAGTATTTT. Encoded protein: CASSLRGSLSTDTQYF.